The next 15 T cell receptor beta chains were all read from a single sample in a study of T cell responses to AZD1222 COVID-19 vaccine. Only in-frame clones appear in the TCRdb table, and some are missing; sequencing was by immunoSEQ multiplex PCR. Of 90,000 to 140,000 clones listed, about 88% are singletons. Source: peripheral blood, taken 28 days after the second AZD1222 dose. The receptors were gathered from an adult who received the AZD1222 COVID-19 vaccine.

The chain joins TRBV28 to TRBJ2-2; 7 positions match TRBD1. V shed 6 bases and J 1 base; nucleotides not matched to a gene: 8. The CDR3 has 16 amino acids. Germline-derived CDR1 and CDR2 are MDHEN and SYDVKM. The CDR3 loop is CASRPSGTVNTGELFF. CDR3 nucleotides: TGTGCCAGCAGACCTTCCGGGACAGTGAACACCGGGGAGCTGTTTTTT.

The chain has TRBV5-5 and TRBJ1-5; possibly TRBD1 for D (6 bases). CDR1 SGHKS and CDR2 YYEKEE come from the germline V gene (reference sequence). Trimming removed 4 bases at V and 1 base at J, with 12 bases between. The CDR3 length is 15 residues. The CDR3 here is CASSQEGGSNQPQHF. CDR3 DNA: TGTGCCAGCAGCCAGGAGGGGGGGAGCAATCAGCCCCAGCATTTT.

The chain is built from TRBV28 and TRBJ1-6, with D possibly matching TRBD1 (5 bases). Trimming removed 3 bases from V and 8 bases from J, with 14 bases in between. The germline V gene has CDR1 MDHEN and CDR2 SYDVKM. This CDR3 contains 15 residues. Here the CDR3 DNA reads TGTGCCAGCAGTTTCCCGGGACCCCGGCATTCACCCCTCCACTTT. Translating it yields CASSFPGPRHSPLHF.

The J gene is TRBJ2-7, the V gene TRBV5-4; 9 nucleotides line up with TRBD2. Trimming took 0 bases from V and 5 from J; bases not matched to a gene: 6. The length of the CDR3 is 15 residues. Germline CDR1 SGHNT, CDR2 YYREEE (reference sequence). CDR3 in DNA: TGTGCCAGCAGCTTGGGTAGCGGGAGTACCCACGAGCAGTACTTC. This encodes CASSLGSGSTHEQYF.

This chain uses TRBV28 with TRBJ1-5, with D maybe TRBD1 (5 bases). CDR1 and CDR2 from the germline V gene are MDHEN and SYDVKM. The V end lost 4 bases, the J end lost 9 bases, and 10 bases lay between the germline ends. This CDR3 is 12 amino acids long. The CDR3: CASSWGRRPQHF. DNA of the CDR3: TGTGCCAGCAGTTGGGGGAGACGGCCCCAGCATTTT.

V usage is TRBV6-5 and J usage is TRBJ1-1, with a tentative D call TRBD1 (5 bases). Deletions cut 6 bases from V and 5 bases from J, with 7 bases between. CDR3 length equals 11 residues. Germline V gene sequence: CDR1 MNHEY, CDR2 SVGAGI. Here the CDR3 reads CASRGETEAFF. The CDR3 nucleotides are TGTGCCAGCAGGGGGGAAACTGAAGCTTTCTTT.

The chain recombines TRBV7-2 with TRBJ2-5; 8 nucleotides align to TRBD1. CDR3 length equals 14 residues. Unmatched junction bases numbered 4, after V lost 5 bases and J lost 2 bases. CDR1 is SGHTA, CDR2 FQGNSA, per germline. CDR3 loop: CASSPRDRQETQYF. CDR3 DNA: TGTGCCAGCAGCCCCCGGGACAGGCAAGAGACCCAGTACTTC.

This clone has just a few counts. The rearrangement uses TRBV13 and TRBJ2-7, with a possible D match to TRBD1 (6 bases). The germline V gene has CDR1 PRHDT and CDR2 FYEKMQ (reference sequence). V was cut by 3 bases and J by 2 bases, with 17 bases left in between. The CDR3 has 16 residues. CDR3 protein: CASSLIRGAGAYEQYF. The CDR3 bases are TGTGCCAGCAGCTTGATCAGGGGCGCAGGGGCCTACGAGCAGTACTTC.

The rearrangement uses TRBV27 and TRBJ2-7; D uncertain. There are 13 residues in the CDR3. Trimming cost V 0 bases and J 2 bases, with 5 bases left between them. Looked up from germline, CDR1 is MNHEY and CDR2 is SMNVEV (reference sequence). CDR3: CASSLSRTYEQYF. CDR3 nucleotide sequence: TGTGCCAGCAGTTTATCGAGGACCTACGAGCAGTACTTC.

V gene TRBV9 combines with J gene TRBJ2-1; D unresolved. Germline lookup yields CDR1 SGDLS and CDR2 YYNGEE. The CDR3 extends over 15 amino acids. V was shortened by 0 bases and J by 0 bases, with 7 bases between the two germline ends. The CDR3 nucleotides read TGTGCCAGCAGCGTAGGCGCTAGCTCCTACAATGAGCAGTTCTTC. This encodes CASSVGASSYNEQFF.

This clone is a singleton in its sample. The chain combines TRBV7-2 with TRBJ1-1; 8 positions agree with TRBD1. Trimming removed 5 bases from V and 4 bases from J; junction bases left unmatched: 9. Germline loops: CDR1 SGHTA, CDR2 FQGNSA. The CDR3 loop spans 15 amino acids. The CDR3 region has the DNA TGTGCCAGCAGCGCGACCAGGGGGCCGGGCACTGAAGCTTTCTTT. Translated: CASSATRGPGTEAFF.

The chain joins TRBV18 to TRBJ1-5; D remains unclear. This CDR3 region has 17 residues. Trimming left V 1 base short and J 2 bases short, with 15 bases between. The germline gives CDR1 KGHSH, CDR2 LQKENI. As DNA, the CDR3 is TGTGCCAGCTCACCACGTGGAGGTTGGATCGGCAATCAGCCCCAGCATTTT. It translates to CASSPRGGWIGNQPQHF.

The chain employs TRBV7-9 and TRBJ2-7; 9 positions match TRBD1. CDR3 length: 15 residues. CDR1 and CDR2 from the germline V gene are SEHNR and FQNEAQ (reference sequence). The V gene end was trimmed by 5 bases and the J gene end by 2 bases; junction bases not matched to a gene: 7. This CDR3 reads CASSTAGTGTYEQYF. The CDR3 DNA reads as TGTGCCAGCAGCACGGCCGGGACAGGGACCTACGAGCAGTACTTC.

This clone was seen a handful of times. The rearrangement uses TRBV6-1 and TRBJ1-1, with D possibly being TRBD1 (5 bases). V lost 2 bases, J lost 0 bases, and 13 bases lay in between. Per germline, CDR1 MNHNS and CDR2 SASEGT. The CDR3 runs to 16 residues. The CDR3 sequence is CASSEYSTALNTEAFF. CDR3 in DNA: TGTGCCAGCAGTGAATATTCGACAGCCTTGAACACTGAAGCTTTCTTT.

The rearrangement uses TRBV9 and TRBJ1-1; D is undetermined. Germline values: CDR1 SGDLS, CDR2 YYNGEE. The V end lost 1 base, the J end lost 1 base, and 5 bases lay between the germline ends. The CDR3 sequence is 13 residues long. The CDR3 DNA reads TGTGCCAGCAGCGTAACGGAGAACACTGAAGCTTTCTTT. Translated: CASSVTENTEAFF.